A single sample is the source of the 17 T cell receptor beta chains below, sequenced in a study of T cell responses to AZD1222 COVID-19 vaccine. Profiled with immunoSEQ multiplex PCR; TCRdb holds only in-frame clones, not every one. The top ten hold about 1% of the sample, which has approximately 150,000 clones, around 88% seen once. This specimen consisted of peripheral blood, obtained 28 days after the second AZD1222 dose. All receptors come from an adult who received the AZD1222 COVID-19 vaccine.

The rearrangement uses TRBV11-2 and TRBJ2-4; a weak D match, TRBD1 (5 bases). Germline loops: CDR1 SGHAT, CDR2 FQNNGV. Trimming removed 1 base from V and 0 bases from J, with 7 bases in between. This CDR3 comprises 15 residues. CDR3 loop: CASSLVQVAKNIQYF. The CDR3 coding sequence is TGTGCCAGCAGCTTAGTACAGGTAGCCAAAAACATTCAGTACTTC.

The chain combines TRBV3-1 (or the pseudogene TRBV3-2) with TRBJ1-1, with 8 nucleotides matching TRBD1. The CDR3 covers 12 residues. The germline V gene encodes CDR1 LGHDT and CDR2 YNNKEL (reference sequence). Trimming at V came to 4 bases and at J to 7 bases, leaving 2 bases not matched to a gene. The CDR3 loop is CASSPTGVEAFF. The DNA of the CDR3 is TGTGCCAGCAGCCCGACAGGGGTTGAAGCTTTCTTT.

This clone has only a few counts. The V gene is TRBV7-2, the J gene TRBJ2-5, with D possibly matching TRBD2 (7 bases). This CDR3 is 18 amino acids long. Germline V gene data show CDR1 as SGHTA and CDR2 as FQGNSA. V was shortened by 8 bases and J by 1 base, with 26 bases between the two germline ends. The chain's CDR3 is CASASPIDGGHPQETQYF. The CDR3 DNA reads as TGTGCCAGCGCCTCCCCCATCGACGGGGGGCATCCCCAAGAGACCCAGTACTTC.

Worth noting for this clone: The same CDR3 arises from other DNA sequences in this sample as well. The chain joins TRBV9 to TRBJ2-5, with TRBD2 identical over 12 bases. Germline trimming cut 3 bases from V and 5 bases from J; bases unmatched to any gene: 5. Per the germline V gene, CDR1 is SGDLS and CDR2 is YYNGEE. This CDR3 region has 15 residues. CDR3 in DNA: TGTGCCAGCAGCGCTAGCGGGGGGGCAGCGGAGACCCAGTACTTC. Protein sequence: CASSASGGAAETQYF.

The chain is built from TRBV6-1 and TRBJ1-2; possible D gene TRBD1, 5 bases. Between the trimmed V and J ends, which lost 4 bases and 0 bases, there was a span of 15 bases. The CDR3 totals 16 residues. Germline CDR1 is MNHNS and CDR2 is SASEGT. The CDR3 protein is CASSAPPGRANYGYTF. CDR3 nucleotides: TGTGCCAGCAGTGCGCCCCCAGGGAGGGCTAACTATGGCTACACCTTC.

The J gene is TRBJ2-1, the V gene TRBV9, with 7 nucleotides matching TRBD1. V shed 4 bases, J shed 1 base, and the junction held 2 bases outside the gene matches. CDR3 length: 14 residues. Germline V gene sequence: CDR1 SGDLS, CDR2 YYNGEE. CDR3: CASSTGQSYNEQFF. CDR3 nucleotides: TGTGCCAGCAGCACGGGACAGTCCTACAATGAGCAGTTCTTC.

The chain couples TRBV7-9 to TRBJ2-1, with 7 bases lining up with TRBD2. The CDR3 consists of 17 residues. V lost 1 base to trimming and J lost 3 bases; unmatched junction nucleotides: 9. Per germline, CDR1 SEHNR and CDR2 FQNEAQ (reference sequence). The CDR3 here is CASSLGSSGTNYNEQFF. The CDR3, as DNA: TGTGCCAGCAGCTTAGGTTCTAGCGGCACTAACTACAATGAGCAGTTCTTC.

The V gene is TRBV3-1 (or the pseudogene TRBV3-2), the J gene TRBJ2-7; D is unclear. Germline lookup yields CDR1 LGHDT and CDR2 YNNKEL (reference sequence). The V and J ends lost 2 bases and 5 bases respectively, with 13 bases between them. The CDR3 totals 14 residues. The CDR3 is CASSQSSATHEQYF. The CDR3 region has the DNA TGTGCCAGCAGCCAAAGCTCCGCGACCCACGAGCAGTACTTC.

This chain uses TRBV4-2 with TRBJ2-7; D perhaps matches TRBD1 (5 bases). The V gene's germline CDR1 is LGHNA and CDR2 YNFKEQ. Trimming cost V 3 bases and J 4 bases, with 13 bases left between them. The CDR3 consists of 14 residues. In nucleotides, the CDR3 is TGTGCCAGCAGCCAGACAGAGATTCCGTACGAGCAGTACTTC. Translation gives CASSQTEIPYEQYF.

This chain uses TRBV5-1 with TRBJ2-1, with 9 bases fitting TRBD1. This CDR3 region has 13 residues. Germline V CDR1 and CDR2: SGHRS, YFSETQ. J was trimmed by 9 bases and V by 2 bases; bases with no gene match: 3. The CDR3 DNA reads TGCGCCAGCAGCTTACAGGGGGCAGGTGAGCAGTTCTTC. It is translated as CASSLQGAGEQFF. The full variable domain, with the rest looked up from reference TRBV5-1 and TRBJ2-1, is KAGVTQTPRYLIKTRGQQVTLSCSPISGHRSVSWYQQTPGQGLQFLFEYFSETQRNKGNFPGRFSGRQFSNSRSEMNVSTLELGDSALYLCASSLQGAGEQFFGPGTRLTVL.

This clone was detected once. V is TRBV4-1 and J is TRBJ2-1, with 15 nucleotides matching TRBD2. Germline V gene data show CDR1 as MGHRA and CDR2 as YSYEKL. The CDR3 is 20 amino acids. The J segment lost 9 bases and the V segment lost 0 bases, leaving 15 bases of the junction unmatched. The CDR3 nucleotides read TGCGCCAGCAGCCAAGATCCAGGACTAGCGGGGGGGCGGCGGGTGTCTGAGCAGTTCTTC. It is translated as CASSQDPGLAGGRRVSEQFF.

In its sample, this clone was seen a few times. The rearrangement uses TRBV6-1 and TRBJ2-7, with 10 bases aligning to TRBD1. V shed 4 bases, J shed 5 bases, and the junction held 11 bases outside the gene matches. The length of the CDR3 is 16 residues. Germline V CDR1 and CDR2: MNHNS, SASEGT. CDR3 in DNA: TGTGCCAGCAGTGGTGGTGTGGGACAGGGGACCCACGAGCAGTACTTC. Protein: CASSGGVGQGTHEQYF.

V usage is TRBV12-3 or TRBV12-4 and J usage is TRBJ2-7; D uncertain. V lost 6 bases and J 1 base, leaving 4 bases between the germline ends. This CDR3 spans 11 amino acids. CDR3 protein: CASSQSYEQYF. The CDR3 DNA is TGTGCCAGCAGCCAATCCTACGAGCAGTACTTC.

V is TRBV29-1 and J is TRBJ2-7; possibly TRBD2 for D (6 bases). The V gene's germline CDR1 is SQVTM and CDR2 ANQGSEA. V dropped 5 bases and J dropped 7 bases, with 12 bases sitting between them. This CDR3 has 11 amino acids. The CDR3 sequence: CSVHVGGEQYF. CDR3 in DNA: TGCAGCGTTCATGTGGGGGGTGAGCAGTACTTC.

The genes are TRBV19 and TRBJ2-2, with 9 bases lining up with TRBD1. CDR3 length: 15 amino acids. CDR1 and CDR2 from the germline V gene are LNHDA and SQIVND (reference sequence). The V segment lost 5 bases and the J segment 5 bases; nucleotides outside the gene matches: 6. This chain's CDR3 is CASSALTGGTGELFF. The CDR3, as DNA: TGTGCCAGTAGTGCCCTGACAGGGGGGACCGGGGAGCTGTTTTTT.

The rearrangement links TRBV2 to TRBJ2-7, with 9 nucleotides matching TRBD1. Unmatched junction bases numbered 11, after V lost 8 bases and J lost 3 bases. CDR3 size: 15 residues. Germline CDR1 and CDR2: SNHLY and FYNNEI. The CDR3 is CASGSPGQGFYEQYF. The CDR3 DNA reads TGTGCCAGCGGGAGTCCGGGACAGGGTTTCTACGAGCAGTACTTC.

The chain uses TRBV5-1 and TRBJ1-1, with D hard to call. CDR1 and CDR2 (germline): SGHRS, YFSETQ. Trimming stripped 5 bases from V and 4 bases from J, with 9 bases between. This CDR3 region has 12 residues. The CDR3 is CASSSVGTEAFF. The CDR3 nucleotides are TGCGCCAGCAGTAGCGTGGGCACTGAAGCTTTCTTT.